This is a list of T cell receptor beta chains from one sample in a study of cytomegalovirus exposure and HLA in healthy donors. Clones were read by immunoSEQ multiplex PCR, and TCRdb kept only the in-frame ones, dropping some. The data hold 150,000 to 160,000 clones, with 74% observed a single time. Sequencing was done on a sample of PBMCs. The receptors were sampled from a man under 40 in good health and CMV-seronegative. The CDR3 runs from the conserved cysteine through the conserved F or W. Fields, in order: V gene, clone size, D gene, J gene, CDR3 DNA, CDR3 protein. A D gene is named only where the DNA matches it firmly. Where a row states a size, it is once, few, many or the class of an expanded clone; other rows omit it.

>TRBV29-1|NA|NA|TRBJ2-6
TGCAGCGGCGGGGACAGTACTTCTGGGGCCAACGTCCTGACTTTC
CSGGDSTSGANVLTF
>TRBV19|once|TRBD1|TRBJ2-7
TGTGCCAGTAGTATCGAGGGGGCGCGGAAAGAGCAGTACTTC
CASSIEGARKEQYF
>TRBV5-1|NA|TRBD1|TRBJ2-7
TGCGCCAGCAGCTCCGGGACAGGGGTCGACTACGAGCAGTACTTC
CASSSGTGVDYEQYF
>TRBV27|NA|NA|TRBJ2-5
TGTGCCAGCAGTTTAACGGGAGAGACCCAGTACTTC
CASSLTGETQYF
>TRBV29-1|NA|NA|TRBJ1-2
TGCAGCGTCCCCCCAGGGGCCAACTATGGCTACACCTTC
CSVPPGANYGYTF
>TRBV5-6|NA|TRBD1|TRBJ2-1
TGTGCCAGCGGACAGGGAGGTGAGCAGTTCTTC
CASGQGGEQFF
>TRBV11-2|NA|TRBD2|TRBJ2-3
TGTGCCAGCAGCCCGGGACTAGCGGGGGTTTCTAGCACAGATACGCAGTATTTT
CASSPGLAGVSSTDTQYF
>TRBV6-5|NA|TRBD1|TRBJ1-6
TGTGCCAGCAGTTACGACAGGGTGAAAGATTCACCCCTCCACTTT
CASSYDRVKDSPLHF
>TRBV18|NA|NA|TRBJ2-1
TGTGCCAGCTCAACGCTTGTGAGCTCCTACAATGAGCAGTTCTTC
CASSTLVSSYNEQFF
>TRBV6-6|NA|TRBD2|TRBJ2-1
TGTGCCAGCAGTTTTACTAGCGGGAGCAACAATGAGCAGTTCTTC
CASSFTSGSNNEQFF
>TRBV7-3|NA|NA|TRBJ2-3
TGTGCCAGCAGCCCGCAGGGATCGGTTGTGGCGCAGTATTTT
CASSPQGSVVAQYF
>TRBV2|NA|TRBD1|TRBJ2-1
TGTGCCAGCGGACAGGGGCTCGGTCTATCCTACAATGAGCAGTTCTTC
CASGQGLGLSYNEQFF
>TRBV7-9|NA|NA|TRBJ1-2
TGTGCCAGCAGCTTATTACAGGGATCCGATGGCTACACCTTC
CASSLLQGSDGYTF
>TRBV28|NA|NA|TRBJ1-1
TGTGCCAGCACAGTATACATGAACACTGAAGCTTTCTTT
CASTVYMNTEAFF